One and the same sample provided the 11 T cell receptor beta chains below, sequenced in a study of cytomegalovirus exposure and HLA in healthy donors. Primers included in the PCR were 60 Vbeta and 13 Jbeta primers. Clones were sequenced by immunoSEQ multiplex PCR, and TCRdb holds only the in-frame ones, with some missing. The sample gives 150,000 to 200,000 clones, 78% of which show up once; around 14% is in the top ten. Sequencing was done on a sample of PBMCs. The receptors were gathered from a woman between 25 and 40 years old in good health and CMV-seropositive.

This clone has just a few counts. The genes are TRBV30 and TRBJ2-7, with 11 bases lining up with TRBD1. The CDR3 sequence is 15 residues long. From germline, CDR1 is GTSNPN and CDR2 SVGIG (reference sequence). V lost 2 bases to trimming and J lost 2 bases; unmatched junction nucleotides: 5. Here the CDR3 DNA reads TGTGCCTGGAGTCTAGGACAGGGGGCCCCCTACGAGCAGTACTTC. This gives the protein CAWSLGQGAPYEQYF.

The V gene is TRBV10-3, the J gene TRBJ1-5, with D unresolved. From germline, CDR1 is ENHRY and CDR2 SYGVKD. The CDR3 spans 14 residues. The V and J ends lost 4 bases and 3 bases respectively, with 10 bases between them. CDR3 loop: CAISGGLNNQPQHF. The CDR3 coding sequence is TGTGCCATCAGTGGAGGTCTGAACAATCAGCCCCAGCATTTT.

V usage is TRBV9 and J usage is TRBJ2-3; the D gene is possibly TRBD2 (5 bases). Trimming stripped 0 bases from V and 2 bases from J, with 13 bases between. Per germline, CDR1 SGDLS and CDR2 YYNGEE. CDR3 length equals 16 residues. CDR3 protein: CASSVGADRYTDTQYF. CDR3 nucleotide sequence: TGTGCCAGCAGCGTAGGAGCGGACCGGTACACAGATACGCAGTATTTT.

The chain links TRBV29-1 to TRBJ2-7; 10 bases align to TRBD1. Germline trimming cut 5 bases from V and 1 base from J; bases unmatched to any gene: 5. Germline V lookup: CDR1 SQVTM, CDR2 ANQGSEA. This CDR3 has 14 residues. For the CDR3, the DNA is TGCAGCGTTCACCGGGACAGGGGTTCCTACGAGCAGTACTTC. Amino acids: CSVHRDRGSYEQYF.

The rearrangement links TRBV28 to TRBJ2-7, with D perhaps matching TRBD2 (5 bases). CDR3 length equals 13 residues. In germline, CDR1 is MDHEN, CDR2 SYDVKM. Trimming stripped 6 bases from V and 0 bases from J, with 9 bases between. CDR3 bases: TGTGCCAGCAGGGACTCTGCCTCCTACGAGCAGTACTTC. Amino acids: CASRDSASYEQYF.

Only a few counts were recorded for this clone. The rearrangement joins TRBV7-9 to TRBJ2-5, with TRBD2 matching over 11 bases. CDR3 length: 17 residues. CDR1 and CDR2 (germline): SEHNR, FQNEAQ (reference sequence). The junction had 6 bases not matched to a gene; V was cut back by 3 bases and J by 0 bases. The CDR3 DNA is TGTGCCAGCAGCTTCGGACTAGCGGGCCCGTACCAAGAGACCCAGTACTTC. Amino acids: CASSFGLAGPYQETQYF.

This clone has just one count. The chain uses TRBV7-9 and TRBJ1-6, with TRBD1 as a possible D gene (6 bases). CDR1 is SEHNR, CDR2 FQNEAQ, per germline (reference sequence). The CDR3 covers 15 residues. V was cut by 2 bases and J by 8 bases, with 13 bases left in between. As DNA, the CDR3 is TGTGCCAGCAGCTTAACAGGGTCAGGGGATTCACCCCTCCACTTT. Its protein is CASSLTGSGDSPLHF.

Notes on this clone: Other DNA sequences in this specimen translate into the identical CDR3. This chain joins TRBV5-1 and TRBJ2-2; D is perhaps TRBD2 (5 bases). Germline CDR1 reads SGHRS; CDR2 reads YFSETQ. V was trimmed by 4 bases and J by 5 bases, leaving 9 bases between them. This CDR3 has 13 residues. The CDR3, as DNA: TGCGCCAGCAGCGCGGGTGGAACCGGGGAGCTGTTTTTT. Protein: CASSAGGTGELFF.

This chain links TRBV29-1 with TRBJ1-2; TRBD1 matches 7 bases. The length of the CDR3 is 14 residues. In germline, CDR1 is SQVTM, CDR2 ANQGSEA. The trim removed 0 bases at V and 2 bases at J, leaving 3 bases unmatched. This CDR3 is CSVEDKGANYGYTF. CDR3 nucleotides: TGCAGCGTTGAAGATAAGGGGGCGAACTATGGCTACACCTTC.

This clone was counted between two and nine times. This chain links TRBV7-9 with TRBJ2-7, with unresolved D. The ends were cut back, 2 bases at V and 5 bases at J, with 10 bases in the middle. The length of the CDR3 is 13 residues. Germline CDR1 reads SEHNR; CDR2 reads FQNEAQ (reference sequence). The CDR3 is CASSLSAGHEQYF. The CDR3 bases are TGTGCCAGCAGCTTATCCGCTGGCCACGAGCAGTACTTC.

This rearrangement joins TRBV15 to TRBJ2-7, with a possible D match to TRBD1 (5 bases). Trimming took off 2 bases at V and 5 bases at J, with 13 bases between the two ends. Germline CDR1 is LNHNV and CDR2 is YYDKDF (reference sequence). This CDR3 region has 14 residues. Here the CDR3 DNA reads TGTGCCACCAGCAGAAACCAGGGTCTGGACGAGCAGTACTTC. This encodes CATSRNQGLDEQYF.